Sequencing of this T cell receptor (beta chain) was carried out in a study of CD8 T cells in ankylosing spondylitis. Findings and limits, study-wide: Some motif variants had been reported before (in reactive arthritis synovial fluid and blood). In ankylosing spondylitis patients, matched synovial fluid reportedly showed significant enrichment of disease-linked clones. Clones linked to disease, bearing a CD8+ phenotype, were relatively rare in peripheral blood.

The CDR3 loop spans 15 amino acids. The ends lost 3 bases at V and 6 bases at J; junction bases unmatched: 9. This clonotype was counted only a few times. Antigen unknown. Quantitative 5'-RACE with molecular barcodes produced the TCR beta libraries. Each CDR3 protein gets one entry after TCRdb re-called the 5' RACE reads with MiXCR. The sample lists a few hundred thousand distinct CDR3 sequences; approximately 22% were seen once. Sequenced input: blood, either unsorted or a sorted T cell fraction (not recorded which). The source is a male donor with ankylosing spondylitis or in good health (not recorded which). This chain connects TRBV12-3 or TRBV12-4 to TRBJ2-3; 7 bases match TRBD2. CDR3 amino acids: CASSLGLAAVDTQYF. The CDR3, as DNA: TGTGCCAGCAGTTTGGGTCTAGCGGCCGTGGATACGCAGTATTTT.